Listed below are T cell receptor beta chains from one sample, sequenced in a study of early T cells in non-severe SARS-CoV-2 infection. TCRdb passed the 5' RACE reads through MiXCR, listing each CDR3 protein once. The sample shows roughly 110,000 distinct CDR3 sequences, around 10% of them seen only once. Sequenced material: whole blood. The receptors here all came from an adult who was a healthcare worker with PCR-confirmed SARS-CoV-2 infection or an uninfected control (not recorded which). The CDR3 runs from the conserved cysteine through the conserved F or W. The D gene is left open where the match is weak. Rows give clone size only sometimes, using once, few, many, or a class for an expanded clone.

V gene,J gene,D gene,clone size,CDR3 DNA,CDR3 protein
TRBV6-5,TRBJ2-1,.,few,TGTGCCAGCAGAACTTCCACCCCCTCCTACAATGAGCAGTTCTTC,CASRTSTPSYNEQFF
TRBV4-2,TRBJ2-1,.,many,TGTGCCAGCAGCCAAGTGGATCTAGGCCACAATGAGCAGTTCTTC,CASSQVDLGHNEQFF
TRBV7-9,TRBJ2-3,.,many,TGTGCCAGCAGCTTCGGGAGTACAGATACGCAGTATTTT,CASSFGSTDTQYF
TRBV6-1,TRBJ1-5,.,few,TGTGCCAGCAGAGGAATTTGGGGGCAGAGCAATCAGCCCCAGCATTTT,CASRGIWGQSNQPQHF
TRBV7-2,TRBJ2-1,TRBD2,.,TGTGCCAGCAGCTTTAGCGGGACCTACAATGAGCAGTTCTTC,CASSFSGTYNEQFF
TRBV2,TRBJ1-4,.,.,TGTGCCAGCAGCCAGGGTCAAGATGAAAAACTGTTTTTT,CASSQGQDEKLFF
TRBV6-6,TRBJ1-5,TRBD1,few,TGTGCCAGCAGAACAGGGGGCAATCAGCCCCAGCATTTT,CASRTGGNQPQHF
TRBV7-8,TRBJ1-5,.,many,TGTGCCAGCAGCTATACAGACAGTCAGCCCCAGCATTTT,CASSYTDSQPQHF
TRBV20-1,TRBJ2-7,.,many,TGCAGTGCTGCTCCGCTAGCGAACTCCTACGAGCAGTACTTC,CSAAPLANSYEQYF
TRBV12-3/TRBV12-4,TRBJ2-1,TRBD2,many,TGTGCCAGCAGTTCGGGAGGATGGAATGAGCAGTTCTTC,CASSSGGWNEQFF
TRBV7-2,TRBJ2-7,.,.,TGTGCCAGCAGTTGGCGTAGCGGAGACTACGAGCAGTACTTC,CASSWRSGDYEQYF
TRBV15,TRBJ1-1,TRBD1,few,TGTGCCACCAGCAGAGGTCACAGGGGGCGGGAGGAAGCTTTCTTT,CATSRGHRGREEAFF
TRBV29-1,TRBJ2-7,.,few,TGCAGCGTTGAGCCGGAGACCGGCCACGAGCAGTACTTC,CSVEPETGHEQYF
TRBV27,TRBJ1-1,.,.,TGTGCCAGCAGTTTAGGGGCAAGAATGGGGAACACTGAAGCTTTCTTT,CASSLGARMGNTEAFF
TRBV2,TRBJ2-1,.,many,TGTGCCAGCAGTGCGTCTCGGGCCTCCTACAATGAGCAGTTCTTC,CASSASRASYNEQFF
TRBV5-1,TRBJ2-2,TRBD2,many,TGCGCCAGCAGCAAGGGGACTAGCGGAGAGTTTAACACCGGGGAGCTGTTTTTT,CASSKGTSGEFNTGELFF
TRBV18,TRBJ1-1,.,.,TGTGCCAGCTCACCACCGTTAAAGTCCGAAGCTTTCTTT,CASSPPLKSEAFF
TRBV28,TRBJ2-7,TRBD1,few,TGTGCCAGCCACCAGACAGGGCACGAGCAGTACTTC,CASHQTGHEQYF
TRBV27,TRBJ1-1,.,many,TGTGCCAGCAGTTTCTCGGGCCTCACTGAAGCTTTCTTT,CASSFSGLTEAFF
TRBV28,TRBJ2-5,.,.,TGTGCCAGCGGGCGGGGAAAGACCCAGTACTTC,CASGRGKTQYF
TRBV28,TRBJ2-5,.,.,TGTGCCAGCAGTCCCTTAGGGAGTAGGGCTGTCGCGACCCAGTACTTC,CASSPLGSRAVATQYF
TRBV6-5,TRBJ2-1,.,.,TGTGCCAGCAGTTACCCGCCCCATTGGGTCTTC,CASSYPPHWVF
TRBV5-4,TRBJ1-1,.,.,TGTGCCAGCAGCTTGGGGTCCCCCACCGGGTCCACTGAAGCTTTCTTT,CASSLGSPTGSTEAFF
TRBV2,TRBJ2-1,.,.,TGTGCCAGCGGACCATCTGGGGGTAATGAGCAGTTCTTC,CASGPSGGNEQFF
TRBV5-4,TRBJ2-3,.,many,TGTGCCAGCAGCTTGACAGGCTTCACAGATACGCAGTATTTT,CASSLTGFTDTQYF
TRBV7-2,TRBJ2-1,.,few,TGTGCCAGCAGCTTAAGCGGCTATGAGCAGTTCTTC,CASSLSGYEQFF
TRBV5-5,TRBJ2-2,.,many,TGTGCCAGCAGCCTGCAAGGACCCACCGGGGAGCTGTTTTTT,CASSLQGPTGELFF
TRBV11-2,TRBJ2-1,TRBD2,many,TGTGCCAGCAGCTCTCGAGGTCAGCGGGAGGGCCAGCATGAGCAGTTCTTC,CASSSRGQREGQHEQFF
TRBV7-9,TRBJ2-2,.,.,TGTGCCAGCACCAGATCAGGAAAACAACCGAACACCGGGGAGCTGTTTTTT,CASTRSGKQPNTGELFF
TRBV3-2,TRBJ1-2,.,.,TGTGCCAGCAGCCTAGGACCGGGACAAGGCCATGGCTACACCTTC,CASSLGPGQGHGYTF
TRBV29-1,TRBJ2-7,.,medium-sized,TGCAGCGTGATCCAGGCTAGCGCCGGCCGTTACGAGCAGTACTTC,CSVIQASAGRYEQYF
TRBV7-2,TRBJ2-7,TRBD2,.,TGTGCCAGCAGCTTACCTAGCGGGAGCCCCCTCGAGCAGTACTTC,CASSLPSGSPLEQYF
TRBV7-9,TRBJ1-1,TRBD1,many,TGTGCCAGCAGCTCCCCGGGACAGGGGGCCTGGGGAGAAGCTTTCTTT,CASSSPGQGAWGEAFF
TRBV5-6,TRBJ2-5,.,many,TGTGCCAGCAGCTTGGAAACCTCAGTCTGGTCTTGGGAGACCCAGTACTTC,CASSLETSVWSWETQYF
TRBV29-1,TRBJ2-3,.,.,TGCAGCGGGTCGGTTGGGGGAGTCGATACGCAGTATTTT,CSGSVGGVDTQYF
TRBV5-4,TRBJ1-1,TRBD1,many,TGTGCCAGCAGCTGGGGACCCGGGACAGGGACAAAGAGGGCTGAAGCTTTCTTT,CASSWGPGTGTKRAEAFF
TRBV20-1,TRBJ2-1,TRBD2,many,TGCAGTGCTAGAGTTAGGGGACTAGCGGGAGAAGTAAATGAGCAGTTCTTC,CSARVRGLAGEVNEQFF
TRBV4-2,TRBJ1-2,.,many,TGTGCCAGCAGCCAAGTACCCAGGACCCTCTATGGCTACACCTTC,CASSQVPRTLYGYTF
TRBV20-1,TRBJ2-1,TRBD2,many,TGCAGTGCTAGCAGCGGGATCTCCTACAATGAGCAGTTCTTC,CSASSGISYNEQFF
TRBV6-1,TRBJ1-1,.,many,TGTGCCAGCATTACAGACGGCCACACTGAAGCTTTCTTT,CASITDGHTEAFF
TRBV2,TRBJ2-7,TRBD2,many,TGTGCCAGCAGTCCGGGACTAGCGGGGGAGCAGTACTTC,CASSPGLAGEQYF
TRBV6-9,TRBJ2-3,.,.,TGTGCCAGCAGTTATTGTAGAACACTCCGGACAGCCCTCACAGATACGCAGTATTTT,CASSYCRTLRTALTDTQYF
TRBV10-3,TRBJ2-7,.,.,TGTGCCATCAGTGCGCGTAAGGCGGGCCGGACCTACGAGCAGTACTTC,CAISARKAGRTYEQYF
TRBV11-2,TRBJ2-7,.,many,TGTGCCAGCAGCCCTCTGAGCTCCTACGAGCAGTACTTC,CASSPLSSYEQYF
TRBV18,TRBJ2-5,.,many,TGTGCCAGCTCGCGAGCTGAGCAAGAGACCCAGTACTTC,CASSRAEQETQYF
TRBV29-1,TRBJ2-1,.,few,TGCAGCGTCGCCAGGGATAGAGACTACAATGAGCAGTTCTTC,CSVARDRDYNEQFF
TRBV10-3,TRBJ2-3,TRBD2,.,TGTGCCATCAGTGGCAGTAGCGGGAGGAGCACAGATACGCAGTATTTT,CAISGSSGRSTDTQYF
TRBV5-1,TRBJ2-7,TRBD2,few,TGCGCCAGCAGAGCTAGCGGGAACGATTACGAGCAGTACTTC,CASRASGNDYEQYF
TRBV6-1,TRBJ1-2,.,many,TGTGCCAGCAATCGGGAGCGCGCTTGGGGCTACACCTTC,CASNRERAWGYTF
TRBV6-2/TRBV6-3,TRBJ1-2,.,.,TGTGCCAGCAGTGCCAGGGCCGTCGGCGATGGCTACACCTTC,CASSARAVGDGYTF
TRBV6-4,TRBJ2-1,.,many,TGTGCCAGCAGTGACCACAATGAGCAGTTCTTC,CASSDHNEQFF
TRBV13,TRBJ2-5,TRBD1,many,TGTGCCAGCAGCCCTCGGGACAGCGGAGAGACCCAGTACTTC,CASSPRDSGETQYF
TRBV20-1,TRBJ2-3,.,.,TGCAGTGCTAGAGTTGTCAGCACAGATACGCAGTATTTT,CSARVVSTDTQYF